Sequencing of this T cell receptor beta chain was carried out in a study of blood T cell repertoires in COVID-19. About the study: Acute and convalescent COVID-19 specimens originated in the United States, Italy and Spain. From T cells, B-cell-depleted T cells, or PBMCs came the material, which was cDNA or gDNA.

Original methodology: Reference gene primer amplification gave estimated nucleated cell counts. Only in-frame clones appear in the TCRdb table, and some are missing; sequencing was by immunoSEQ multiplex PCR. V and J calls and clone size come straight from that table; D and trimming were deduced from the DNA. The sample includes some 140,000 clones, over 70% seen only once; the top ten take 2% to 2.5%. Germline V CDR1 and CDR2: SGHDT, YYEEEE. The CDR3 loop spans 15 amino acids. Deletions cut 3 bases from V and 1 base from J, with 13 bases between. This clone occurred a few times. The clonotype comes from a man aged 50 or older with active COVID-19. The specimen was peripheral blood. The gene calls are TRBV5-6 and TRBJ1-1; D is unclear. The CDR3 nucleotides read TGTGCCAGCAGCTCCGCTAGACGGCCGAACACTGAAGCTTTCTTT. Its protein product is CASSSARRPNTEAFF.